One T cell receptor beta chain is described in this entry. Its target is unknown. This table comes from immunoSEQ multiplex PCR, and its TCRdb copy is limited to in-frame clones, with some not included. The sample carries millions of clones, approximately 93% recorded once. This record belongs to a study of shared clonotypes between healthy human individuals. Study observations and caveats: Estimated richness values were generally larger in naive subsets than in memory subsets. Naive CD4 clonotype sharing across a handful of donors was about 5%. Apart from blood, nothing was sampled; tissue repertoires likely differ. Limited genetic and exposure-history diversity came from having few donors.

The CDR3 spans 13 residues. Germline lookup yields CDR1 MNHNS and CDR2 SASEGT. Trimming took 2 bases from V and 8 from J, leaving 12 bases between them. The origin of this receptor is a man between 18 and 29 years old in good health. Some clones in this sample may be carry-over from other donors' samples. The chain joins TRBV6-1 to TRBJ1-2, with D hard to call. The specimen was naive CD4+ T cells from PBMCs. Subset given: CD45RA+ positively selected. This CDR3 reads CASSELGDGGYTF. CDR3 coding DNA: TGTGCCAGCAGTGAACTGGGAGATGGGGGCTACACCTTC.